The T cell receptor (beta chain) described here comes from a study of blood T cell repertoires in COVID-19. Study-level background: The analysed material was cDNA or gDNA that came from T cells, B-cell-depleted T cells, or PBMCs.

This table comes from immunoSEQ multiplex PCR, and its TCRdb copy is limited to in-frame clones, with some not included. In the table there are tens of thousands of clones, over 80% of which are singletons. Germline values: CDR1 MNHEY, CDR2 SVGAGI. After removal of 6 bases from V and 9 bases from J, the junction contained 9 bases not matched to a gene. This CDR3 is built from 15 residues. The chain joins TRBV6-5 to TRBJ1-6, with TRBD1 matching 9 bases. The source is a human donor in a cohort sampled during active COVID-19. The specimen was peripheral blood. This CDR3 is CASRQDRGSSSPLHF. The CDR3 nucleotides read TGTGCCAGCAGGCAAGACAGGGGGTCTTCTTCACCCCTCCACTTT.